This TCR beta chain was documented in a study of metastatic and nonmetastatic thyroid tumors. Study background: Repertoire comparison spanned blood and tumor or nodule tissue of malignant and benign thyroid patients. Regarding the study as a whole: Versus benign nodules, malignant thyroid tumors reportedly had significantly higher TCR beta diversity, in blood and tumor.

Thyroid surgery was preceded by no treatment in any patient. The sample holds many counts of this clone. Its antigen is currently unknown. The CDR3 length is 14 residues. V lost 3 bases, J lost 4 bases, and 12 bases lay in between. Germline V gene lookup returns CDR1 KGHSH and CDR2 LQKENI. From the PCR reads, TCRdb re-called clones with MiXCR. The data hold approximately 9,900 clones, with around 9.9% observed a single time. The sequencing sample was made of tumor tissue. The source of this sequence is a female donor with papillary thyroid cancer or a benign thyroid nodule (not recorded which). Some clones in this sample may be carry-over from other donors' samples. V is TRBV18 and J is TRBJ1-2; tentative D call: TRBD1 (5 bases). CDR3 amino acids: CASSPVNGAYGYTF. The CDR3, as DNA: TGTGCCAGCTCACCGGTGAATGGGGCCTATGGCTACACCTTC.